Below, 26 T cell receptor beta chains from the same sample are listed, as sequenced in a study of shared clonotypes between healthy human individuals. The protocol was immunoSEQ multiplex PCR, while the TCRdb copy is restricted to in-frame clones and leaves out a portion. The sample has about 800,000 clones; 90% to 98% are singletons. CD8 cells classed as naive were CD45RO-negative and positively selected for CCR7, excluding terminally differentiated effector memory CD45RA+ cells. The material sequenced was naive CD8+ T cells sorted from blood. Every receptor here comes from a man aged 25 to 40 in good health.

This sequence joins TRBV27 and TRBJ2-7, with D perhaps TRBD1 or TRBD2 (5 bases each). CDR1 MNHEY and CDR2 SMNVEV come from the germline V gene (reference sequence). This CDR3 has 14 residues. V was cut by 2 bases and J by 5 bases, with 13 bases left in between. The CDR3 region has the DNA TGTGCCAGCAGTTTAAACAATGGGGGACACGAGCAGTACTTC. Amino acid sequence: CASSLNNGGHEQYF.

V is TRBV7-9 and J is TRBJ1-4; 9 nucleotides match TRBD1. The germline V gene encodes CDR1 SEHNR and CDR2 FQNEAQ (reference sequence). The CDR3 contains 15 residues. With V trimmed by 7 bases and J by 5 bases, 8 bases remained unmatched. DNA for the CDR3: TGTGCCAGCACCACGTCCGGGACAGGGAATGAAAAACTGTTTTTT. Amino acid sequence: CASTTSGTGNEKLFF.

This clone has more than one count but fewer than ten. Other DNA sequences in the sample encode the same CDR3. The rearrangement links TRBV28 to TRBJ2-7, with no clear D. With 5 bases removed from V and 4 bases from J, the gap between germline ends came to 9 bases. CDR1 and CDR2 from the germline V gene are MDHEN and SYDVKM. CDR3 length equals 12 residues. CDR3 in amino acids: CASSLNSYEQYF. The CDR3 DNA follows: TGTGCCAGCAGTCTTAACTCGTACGAGCAGTACTTC. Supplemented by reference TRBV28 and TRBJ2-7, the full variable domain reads DVKVTQSSRYLVKRTGEKVFLECVQDMDHENMFWYRQDPGLGLRLIYFSYDVKMKEKGDIPEGYSVSREKKERFSLILESASTNQTSMYLCASSLNSYEQYFGPGTRLTVT.

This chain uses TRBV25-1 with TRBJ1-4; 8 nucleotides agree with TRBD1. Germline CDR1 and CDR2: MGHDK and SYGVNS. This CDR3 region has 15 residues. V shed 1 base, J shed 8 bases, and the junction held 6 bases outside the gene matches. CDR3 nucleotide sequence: TGTGCCAGCAGTGAATCCCGGGACAGGAGAGAAAAACTGTTTTTT. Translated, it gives CASSESRDRREKLFF. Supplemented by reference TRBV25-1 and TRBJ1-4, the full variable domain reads EADIYQTPRYLVIGTGKKITLECSQTMGHDKMYWYQQDPGMELHLIHYSYGVNSTEKGDLSSESTVSRIRTEHFPLTLESARPSHTSQYLCASSESRDRREKLFFGSGTQLSVL.

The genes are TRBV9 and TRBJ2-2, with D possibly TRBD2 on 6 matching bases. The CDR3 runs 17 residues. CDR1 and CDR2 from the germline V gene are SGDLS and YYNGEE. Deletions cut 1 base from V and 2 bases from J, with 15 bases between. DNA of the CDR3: TGTGCCAGCAGCGTACCCCGCACTAGCCCTAACACCGGGGAGCTGTTTTTT. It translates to CASSVPRTSPNTGELFF.

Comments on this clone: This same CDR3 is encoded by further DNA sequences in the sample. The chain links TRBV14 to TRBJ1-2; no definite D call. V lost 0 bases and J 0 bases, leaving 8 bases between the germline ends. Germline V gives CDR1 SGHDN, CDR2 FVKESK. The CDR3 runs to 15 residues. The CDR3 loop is CASSQDRRANYGYTF. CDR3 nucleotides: TGTGCCAGCAGCCAAGATAGACGAGCTAACTATGGCTACACCTTC.

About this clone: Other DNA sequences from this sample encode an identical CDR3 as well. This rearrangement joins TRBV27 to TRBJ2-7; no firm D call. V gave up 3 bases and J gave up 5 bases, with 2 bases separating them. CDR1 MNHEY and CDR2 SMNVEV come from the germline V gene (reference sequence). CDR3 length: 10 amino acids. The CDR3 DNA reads TGTGCCAGCAGTTTGGACGAGCAGTACTTC. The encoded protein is CASSLDEQYF.

The chain's CDR3 is CATRGAGISGETQYF. The CDR3 DNA follows: TGTGCCACCCGGGGAGCGGGGATATCGGGAGAGACCCAGTACTTC. The V call is TRBV2, the J call TRBJ2-5, with TRBD2 identical over 7 bases. V was clipped by 10 bases and J by 4 bases; unmatched bases: 15. The germline V gene encodes CDR1 SNHLY and CDR2 FYNNEI. The CDR3 has 15 residues. Full variable domain (remainder filled in from reference TRBV2 and TRBJ2-5): EPEVTQTPSHQVTQMGQEVILRCVPISNHLYFYWYRQILGQKVEFLVSFYNNEISEKSEIFDDQFSVERPDGSNFTLKIRSTKLEDSAMYFCATRGAGISGETQYFGPGTRLLVL.

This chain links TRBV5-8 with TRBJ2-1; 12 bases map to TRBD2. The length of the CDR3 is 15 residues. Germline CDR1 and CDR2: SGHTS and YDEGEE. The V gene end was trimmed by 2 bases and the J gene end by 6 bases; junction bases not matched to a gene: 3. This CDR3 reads CASSFGLAGSNEQFF. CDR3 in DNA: TGTGCCAGCAGCTTTGGACTAGCGGGAAGCAATGAGCAGTTCTTC. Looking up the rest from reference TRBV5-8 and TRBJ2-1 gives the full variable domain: EAGVTQSPTHLIKTRGQQATLRCSPISGHTSVYWYQQALGLGLQFLLWYDEGEERNRGNFPPRFSGRQFPNYSSELNVNALELEDSALYLCASSFGLAGSNEQFFGPGTRLTVL.

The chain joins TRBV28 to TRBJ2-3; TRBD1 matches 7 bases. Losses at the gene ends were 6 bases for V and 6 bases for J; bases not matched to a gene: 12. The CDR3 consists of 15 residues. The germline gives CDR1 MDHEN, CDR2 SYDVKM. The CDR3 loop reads CASSSRQGPSDTQYF. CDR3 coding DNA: TGTGCCAGCAGCTCAAGACAGGGACCTTCGGATACGCAGTATTTT.

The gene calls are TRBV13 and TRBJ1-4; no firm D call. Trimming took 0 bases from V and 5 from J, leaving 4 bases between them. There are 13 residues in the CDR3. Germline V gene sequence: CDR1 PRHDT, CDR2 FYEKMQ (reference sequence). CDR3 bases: TGTGCCAGCAGCTTAGGACAGAATGAAAAACTGTTTTTT. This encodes CASSLGQNEKLFF.

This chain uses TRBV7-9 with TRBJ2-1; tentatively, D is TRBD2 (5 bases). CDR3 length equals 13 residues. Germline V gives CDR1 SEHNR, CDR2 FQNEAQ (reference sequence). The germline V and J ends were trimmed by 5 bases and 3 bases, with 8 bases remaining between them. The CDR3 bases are TGTGCCAGCAGCAACCGGGACTACAATGAGCAGTTCTTC. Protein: CASSNRDYNEQFF.

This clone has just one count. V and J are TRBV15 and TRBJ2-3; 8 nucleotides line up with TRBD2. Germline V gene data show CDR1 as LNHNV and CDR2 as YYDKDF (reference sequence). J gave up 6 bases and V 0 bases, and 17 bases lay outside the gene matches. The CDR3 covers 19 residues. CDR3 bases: TGTGCCACCAGCAGAGAACGTCCAGGTTTGGCGGGAGGCAGGGATACGCAGTATTTT. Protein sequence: CATSRERPGLAGGRDTQYF.

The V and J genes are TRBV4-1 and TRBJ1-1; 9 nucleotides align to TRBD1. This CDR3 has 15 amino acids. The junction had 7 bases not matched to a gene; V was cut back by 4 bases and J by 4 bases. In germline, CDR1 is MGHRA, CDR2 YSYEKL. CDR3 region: CASSPLGQGGTEAFF. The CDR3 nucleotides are TGCGCCAGCAGCCCGCTGGGACAGGGAGGCACTGAAGCTTTCTTT.

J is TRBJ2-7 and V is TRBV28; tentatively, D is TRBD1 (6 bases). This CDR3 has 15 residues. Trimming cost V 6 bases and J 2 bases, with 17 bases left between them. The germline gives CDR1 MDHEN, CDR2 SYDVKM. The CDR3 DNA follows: TGTGCCAGCAGCTACGCAGCAGGGGTCACCTACGAGCAGTACTTC. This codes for CASSYAAGVTYEQYF.

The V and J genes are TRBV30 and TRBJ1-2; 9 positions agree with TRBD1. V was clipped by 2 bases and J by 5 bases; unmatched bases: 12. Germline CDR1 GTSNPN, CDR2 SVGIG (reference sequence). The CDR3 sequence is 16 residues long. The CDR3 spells CAWSPRLDRGWYGYTF. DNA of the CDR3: TGTGCCTGGAGTCCCCGACTGGACAGGGGCTGGTATGGCTACACCTTC.

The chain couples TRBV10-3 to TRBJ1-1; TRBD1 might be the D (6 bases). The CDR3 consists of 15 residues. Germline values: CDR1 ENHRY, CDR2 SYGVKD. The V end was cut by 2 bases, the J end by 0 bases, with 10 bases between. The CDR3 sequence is CAISEGWDMNTEAFF. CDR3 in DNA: TGTGCCATCAGTGAGGGGTGGGACATGAACACTGAAGCTTTCTTT.

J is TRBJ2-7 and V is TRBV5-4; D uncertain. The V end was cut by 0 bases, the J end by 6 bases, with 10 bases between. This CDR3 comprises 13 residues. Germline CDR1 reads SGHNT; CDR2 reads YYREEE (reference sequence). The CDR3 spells CASSLAPSREQYF. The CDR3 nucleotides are TGTGCCAGCAGCTTGGCCCCGAGCCGCGAGCAGTACTTC.

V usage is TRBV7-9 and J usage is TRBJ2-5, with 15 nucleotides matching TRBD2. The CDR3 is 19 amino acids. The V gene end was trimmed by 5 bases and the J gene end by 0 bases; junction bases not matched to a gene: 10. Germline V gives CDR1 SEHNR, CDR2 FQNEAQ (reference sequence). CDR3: CASSLGLAGGPGYQETQYF. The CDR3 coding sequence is TGTGCCAGCAGCCTGGGACTAGCGGGAGGCCCGGGATACCAAGAGACCCAGTACTTC.

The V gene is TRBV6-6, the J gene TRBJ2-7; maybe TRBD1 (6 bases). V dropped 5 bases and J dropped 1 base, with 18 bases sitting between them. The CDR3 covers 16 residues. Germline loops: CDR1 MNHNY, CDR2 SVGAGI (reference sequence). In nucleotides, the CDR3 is TGTGCCAGCAGTCATAACACGGACAGCCCGTCCTACGAGCAGTACTTC. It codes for CASSHNTDSPSYEQYF.

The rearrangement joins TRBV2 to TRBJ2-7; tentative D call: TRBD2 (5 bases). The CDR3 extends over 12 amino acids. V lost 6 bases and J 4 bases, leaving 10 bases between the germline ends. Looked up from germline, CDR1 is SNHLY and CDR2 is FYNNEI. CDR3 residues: CASRARDYEQYF. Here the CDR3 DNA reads TGTGCCAGCAGGGCGAGGGATTACGAGCAGTACTTC.

CDR3 sequence: CASSDTRTSNQPQHF. CDR3 nucleotide sequence: TGTGCCAGCAGCGATACGAGGACGTCGAATCAGCCCCAGCATTTT. The chain carries TRBV7-9 and TRBJ1-5; D not resolved. The CDR3 has 15 residues. Trimming shortened V by 5 bases and J by 4 bases, and 15 bases separated the two germline ends. Germline CDR1 and CDR2: SEHNR and FQNEAQ (reference sequence).

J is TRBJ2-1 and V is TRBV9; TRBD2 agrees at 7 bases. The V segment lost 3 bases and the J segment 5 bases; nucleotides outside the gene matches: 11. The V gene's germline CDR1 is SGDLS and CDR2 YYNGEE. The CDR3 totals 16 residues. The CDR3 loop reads CASSAPRSGVNNEQFF. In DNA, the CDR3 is TGTGCCAGCAGCGCCCCCCGGAGCGGGGTAAACAATGAGCAGTTCTTC. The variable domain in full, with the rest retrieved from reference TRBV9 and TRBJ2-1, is DSGVTQTPKHLITATGQRVTLRCSPRSGDLSVYWYQQSLDQGLQFLIQYYNGEERAKGNILERFSAQQFPDLHSELNLSSLELGDSALYFCASSAPRSGVNNEQFFGPGTRLTVL.

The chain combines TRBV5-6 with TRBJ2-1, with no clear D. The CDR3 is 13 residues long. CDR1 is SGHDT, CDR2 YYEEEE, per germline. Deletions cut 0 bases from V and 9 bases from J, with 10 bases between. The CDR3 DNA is TGTGCCAGCAGCTTGGGGGTTTTGGGTGAGCAGTTCTTC. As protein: CASSLGVLGEQFF.

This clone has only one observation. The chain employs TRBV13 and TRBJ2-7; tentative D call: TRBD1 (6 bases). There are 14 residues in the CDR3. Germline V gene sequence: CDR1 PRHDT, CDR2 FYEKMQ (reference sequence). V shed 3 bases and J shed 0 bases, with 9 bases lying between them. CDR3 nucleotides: TGTGCCAGCAGCTTCCGGACAGACTCCTACGAGCAGTACTTC. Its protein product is CASSFRTDSYEQYF.

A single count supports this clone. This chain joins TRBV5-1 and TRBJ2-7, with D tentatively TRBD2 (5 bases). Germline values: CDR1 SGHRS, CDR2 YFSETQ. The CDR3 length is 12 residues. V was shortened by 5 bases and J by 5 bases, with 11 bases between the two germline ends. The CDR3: CASSASPNEQYF. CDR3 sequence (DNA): TGCGCCAGCAGTGCTAGCCCCAACGAGCAGTACTTC.